Each of the 3 T cell receptor beta chains below was sequenced from the same sample in a study of OX40 agonist ivuxolimab in advanced cancers. TCRdb keeps only in-frame clones here, not all; method: immunoSEQ multiplex PCR. The data contain tens of thousands of clones, 90% of them singletons. Sequencing used CD4+ or CD8+ T cells sorted from blood, obtained in a trial of the OX40 agonist ivuxolimab. These receptor sequences come from an adult with an advanced solid tumor such as melanoma, head and neck, liver or kidney cancer.

The gene calls are TRBV27 and TRBJ1-4, with 7 positions matching TRBD1. CDR1 and CDR2 (germline): MNHEY, SMNVEV (reference sequence). This CDR3 region has 13 residues. V dropped 5 bases and J dropped 11; count of bases not matched to a gene: 8. The chain's CDR3 is CASSSPDRAKLFF. In DNA form, the CDR3 reads TGTGCCAGCAGTAGCCCCGACAGGGCGAAACTGTTTTTT.

This sequence joins TRBV7-3 and TRBJ2-4; D is perhaps TRBD2 (5 bases). Trimming stripped 2 bases from V and 6 bases from J, with 11 bases between. The CDR3 consists of 14 residues. In germline, CDR1 is SGHTA, CDR2 FQGTGA. The CDR3 nucleotides are TGTGCCAGCAGCTTACGGGGTAAAGCAAACATTCAGTACTTC. Translating it yields CASSLRGKANIQYF.

The chain employs TRBV5-4 and TRBJ2-5; D is possibly TRBD1 (6 bases). The CDR3 has 13 amino acids. V lost 9 bases, J lost 2 bases, and 14 bases lay in between. CDR1 SGHNT and CDR2 YYREEE come from the germline V gene (reference sequence). CDR3 sequence (DNA): TGTGCCATGGGCTATGGACAGCAAGAGACCCAGTACTTC. Protein: CAMGYGQQETQYF.